The source of this TCR beta chain is a study of human T cells and chemical hapten exposure. As for time point: patch test 1, 2 weeks after DPC sensitization. Indicated treatment: therapeutic diphenylcyclopropenone sensitization with weekly scalp DPC. In this sample, this clonotype turned up many times. V was pared by 0 bases and J by 0 bases, with 12 bases between. Germline V gives CDR1 LGHDT, CDR2 YNNKEL (reference sequence). CDR3 length: 17 residues. MiXCR was run by TCRdb on the RACE reads, yielding one entry per CDR3 protein. Among approximately 100,000 distinct CDR3 sequences listed, approximately 11% were seen once.

The receptor's source is a woman aged 40 to 49 with alopecia areata. Some clones in this sample may be carry-over from other donors' samples. The V and J genes are TRBV3-1 and TRBJ2-1; D might be TRBD1 or TRBD2, each matching 6 bases. Here the sequenced sample was whole blood, taken in connection with sensitization to the hapten diphenylcyclopropenone (DPC). CDR3 region: CASSQDKGGSSYNEQFF. The CDR3 DNA reads as TGTGCCAGCAGCCAAGATAAGGGGGGCAGCTCCTACAATGAGCAGTTCTTC.